The sequence of this T cell receptor beta chain was determined in a study of response to subunit inactivated influenza vaccine. From the RT-PCR reads, TCRdb called clonotypes with MiXCR, one entry per CDR3 protein. The data contain 500,000 to 550,000 distinct CDR3 sequences, under 25% of them singletons. These data were also reused for a study on T cells expressing NK-cell markers. That report adds: TCR beta cDNA was generated via 5'RACE template switching incorporating UMIs.

This sample comprised CD4+ T cells sorted from PBMCs, obtained approximately 13 days after vaccination. The receptor was derived from a man aged 45-65 years who received an inactivated influenza vaccine.

CDR3 sequence: CASSSFTTSGRALVTDTQYF. The CDR3 region has the DNA TGTGCCAGCAGCTCCTTTACTACTAGCGGGAGGGCCTTGGTCACAGATACGCAGTATTTT. The chain couples TRBV7-3 to TRBJ2-3; 13 bases map to TRBD2. This CDR3 has 20 amino acids. CDR1 and CDR2 (germline): SGHTA, FQGTGA. V shed 4 bases and J 2 bases; nucleotides not matched to a gene: 15.